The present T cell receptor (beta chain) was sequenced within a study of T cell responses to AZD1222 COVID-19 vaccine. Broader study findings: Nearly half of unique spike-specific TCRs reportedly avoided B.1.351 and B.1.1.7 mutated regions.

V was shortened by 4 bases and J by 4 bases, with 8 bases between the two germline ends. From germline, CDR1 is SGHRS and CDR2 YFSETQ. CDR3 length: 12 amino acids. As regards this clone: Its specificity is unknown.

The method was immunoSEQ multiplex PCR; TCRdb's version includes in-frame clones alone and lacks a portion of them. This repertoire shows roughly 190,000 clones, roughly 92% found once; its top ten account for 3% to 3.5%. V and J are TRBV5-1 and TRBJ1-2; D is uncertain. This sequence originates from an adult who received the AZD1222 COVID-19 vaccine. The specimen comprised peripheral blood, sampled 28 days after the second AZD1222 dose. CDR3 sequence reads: CASSENVYGYTF. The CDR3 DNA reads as TGCGCCAGCAGCGAAAATGTCTATGGCTACACCTTC.